These T cell receptor beta chains were read from a single sample in a study of blood T cell repertoires in COVID-19. Using immunoSEQ multiplex PCR, the repertoire was profiled, and TCRdb retains in-frame clones only, with some absent. Among about 180,000 clones listed, 86% were seen once. The sample comprised PBMCs or T cells enriched from blood (not recorded which). Every receptor here comes from a woman in her 30s who had recovered from COVID-19. Each CDR3 is given with its conserved first and last residue. D genes are given only for firm matches. Rows may omit the clone size; those that give it use once, few, many or a size class.

J | V | D | size | DNA | CDR3
TRBJ2-7 | TRBV28 | NA | NA | TGTGCCAGCTATGACCGCAGGAAGAGCTCCTACGAGCAGTACTTC | CASYDRRKSSYEQYF
TRBJ2-7 | TRBV28 | TRBD1 | NA | TGTGCCAGCAGTCTCTACACCTCCGGACAGGGGGCACCTTACGAGCAGTACTTC | CASSLYTSGQGAPYEQYF
TRBJ2-1 | TRBV9 | NA | NA | TGTGCCAGCACCCCAGCGGAGGGGAGTTTTGAGCAGTTCTTC | CASTPAEGSFEQFF
TRBJ2-7 | TRBV11-2 | TRBD2 | NA | TGTGCCAGCAGCTTTGGGGGAACGACGGGAGGCCGCTCCTACGAGCAGTACTTC | CASSFGGTTGGRSYEQYF
TRBJ1-1 | TRBV5-1 | NA | NA | TGCGCCAGCAGCGCCGACAGGAACACTGAAGCTTTCTTT | CASSADRNTEAFF
TRBJ1-4 | TRBV5-8 | NA | few | TGTGCCAGCAGCTTGGAGGGACACCATGCAACTAATGAAAAACTGTTTTTT | CASSLEGHHATNEKLFF
TRBJ1-2 | TRBV21-1 | NA | once | TGTGCCAGCAGCATCAAAGGGAGGGAGCAGGGTCATGGCTACACCTTC | CASSIKGREQGHGYTF
TRBJ2-7 | TRBV2 | NA | NA | TGTGCCAGCAGACTGGAGAGCTCCTACGAGCAGTACTTC | CASRLESSYEQYF
TRBJ1-3 | TRBV9 | NA | NA | TGTGCCAGCAGCGGTTTGGCCGGGGGGCAGGCGGGCTTACGGCGTTCTGGAAACACCATATATTTT | CASSGLAGGQAGLRRSGNTIYF
TRBJ1-1 | TRBV7-2 | TRBD1 | NA | TGTGCCAGCAGCCTACATACAGGGGCCGGTACTGAAGCTTTCTTT | CASSLHTGAGTEAFF
TRBJ1-5 | TRBV19 | NA | NA | TGTGCCACCAAACAGGGCAATCAGCCCCAGCATTTT | CATKQGNQPQHF
TRBJ1-6 | TRBV28 | TRBD1 | NA | TGTGCCAGCCGAAATCCCTCCGGGACAGGAAATAATTCACCCCTCCACTTT | CASRNPSGTGNNSPLHF
TRBJ1-1 | TRBV28 | NA | NA | TGTGCCAGCAGTTACAGGGTTACGTCTGAAGCTTTCTTT | CASSYRVTSEAFF
TRBJ1-6 | TRBV11-1 | NA | NA | TGTGCCAGCAGCTTAGCGGTCGGGAGAAATTCACCCCTCCACTTT | CASSLAVGRNSPLHF
TRBJ2-3 | TRBV2 | TRBD2 | many | TGTGCCAGCAGTAGCGGGACCCTTAGCACAGATACGCAGTATTTT | CASSSGTLSTDTQYF
TRBJ1-2 | TRBV7-6 | NA | NA | TGTGCCAGCAGCTTAGACAGGGAAAGTTACTATGGCTACACCTTC | CASSLDRESYYGYTF
TRBJ1-1 | TRBV6-1 | TRBD1 | NA | TGTGCCAGCAGTGAACAGGGGGCGTATGTCGGAGGTGAAGCTTTCTTT | CASSEQGAYVGGEAFF
TRBJ2-1 | TRBV7-9 | TRBD1 | NA | TGTGCCAGCAGCCCCAATAGGACAGGGTTTCACAATGAGCAGTTCTTC | CASSPNRTGFHNEQFF
TRBJ2-7 | TRBV6-5 | NA | NA | TGTGCCAGCAGTTACTCACAGGGTTCCCCCTACGAGCAGTACTTC | CASSYSQGSPYEQYF
TRBJ2-5 | TRBV10-3 | NA | NA | TGTGCCATCAGTGACCCGGACGAGGGATTCCAAGAGACCCAGTACTTC | CAISDPDEGFQETQYF
TRBJ2-1 | TRBV19 | TRBD1 | NA | TGTGCCAGTAGTTCTCGGACAGGGAATGAGCAGTTCTTC | CASSSRTGNEQFF
TRBJ1-6 | TRBV3-1/TRBV3-2 | TRBD1 | NA | TGTGCCAGCAGCCAATCTATACAGGGGAGCTCCTATAATTCACCCCTCCACTTT | CASSQSIQGSSYNSPLHF